The next 29 T cell receptor beta chains were all read from a single sample in a study of beta chain features in type 1 diabetes. Sequencing targeted expressed TCRB transcripts, as all isolated RNA had been reverse transcribed. Assay: immunoSEQ multiplex PCR; the TCRdb copy retains only in-frame clones and omits some. The sample comprises hundreds of thousands of clones, 12% to 15% of which are singletons, and over 5% rests with the top ten. Input material: central memory CD4+ T cells from blood. These receptors originate from a man aged 25-40 years in good health.

There are a few counts of this clone. The chain joins TRBV6-6 to TRBJ2-3; TRBD2 matches at 10 bases. The trim removed 2 bases at V and 2 bases at J, leaving 4 bases unmatched. The germline V gene has CDR1 MNHNY and CDR2 SVGAGI (reference sequence). The CDR3 consists of 16 residues. The CDR3 region is CASSYPSGGTTDTQYF. The CDR3 DNA reads as TGTGCCAGCAGTTACCCTAGCGGGGGCACCACAGATACGCAGTATTTT.

This clone was seen more than once but under ten times. The chain carries TRBV7-6 and TRBJ2-7; D possibly matches TRBD1 or TRBD2 (5 bases each). Trimming removed 0 bases from V and 3 bases from J, with 12 bases in between. The CDR3 runs to 15 residues. The germline CDR1 and CDR2 sequences are SGHVS and FNYEAQ. CDR3 nucleotides: TGTGCCAGCAGCTTAGCCTCGGGACCGCGCTACGAGCAGTACTTC. Residues: CASSLASGPRYEQYF.

This chain joins TRBV14 and TRBJ2-7, with TRBD2 identical over 8 bases. J lost 8 bases, V lost 1 base, and 7 bases had no gene match. The CDR3 runs 14 residues. Germline CDR1 reads SGHDN; CDR2 reads FVKESK. CDR3 sequence reads: CASSQGKSGSKQYV. The CDR3 region has the DNA TGTGCCAGCAGCCAAGGGAAAAGCGGGAGTAAGCAGTACGTC.

J is TRBJ2-7 and V is TRBV11-2; TRBD1 matches 7 bases. Germline V gene lookup returns CDR1 SGHAT and CDR2 FQNNGV. The junction had 5 bases not matched to a gene; V was cut back by 9 bases and J by 3 bases. CDR3 length: 12 amino acids. This CDR3 reads CASSRQGYEQYF. In DNA form, the CDR3 reads TGTGCCAGTTCCAGACAGGGCTACGAGCAGTACTTC.

In this sample, this clone turned up a few times. J is TRBJ2-7 and V is TRBV9; tentative D call: TRBD1 (5 bases). V dropped 0 bases and J dropped 0 bases, with 13 bases sitting between them. Germline-derived CDR1 and CDR2 are SGDLS and YYNGEE. This CDR3 comprises 16 residues. CDR3 sequence: CASSVASGASSYEQYF. The CDR3 region has the DNA TGTGCCAGCAGCGTAGCGTCTGGGGCGAGCTCCTACGAGCAGTACTTC. The whole variable domain, remainder taken from reference TRBV9 and TRBJ2-7, is DSGVTQTPKHLITATGQRVTLRCSPRSGDLSVYWYQQSLDQGLQFLIQYYNGEERAKGNILERFSAQQFPDLHSELNLSSLELGDSALYFCASSVASGASSYEQYFGPGTRLTVT.

J is TRBJ2-7 and V is TRBV7-2, with TRBD2 matching 7 bases. Germline assignment: CDR1 SGHTA and CDR2 FQGNSA. The CDR3 consists of 15 residues. V lost 5 bases, J lost 3 bases, and 10 bases stayed unmatched. The CDR3 protein is CASSQPGLSDYEQYF. For the CDR3, the DNA is TGTGCCAGCAGCCAACCGGGACTATCAGACTACGAGCAGTACTTC. Full variable domain (remainder filled in from reference TRBV7-2 and TRBJ2-7): GAGVSQSPSNKVTEKGKDVELRCDPISGHTALYWYRQSLGQGLEFLIYFQGNSAPDKSGLPSDRFSAERTGGSVSTLTIQRTQQEDSAVYLCASSQPGLSDYEQYFGPGTRLTVT.

This clone was picked up a small number of times. The chain employs TRBV4-2 and TRBJ1-4; no reliable D call. The ends were cut back, 0 bases at V and 7 bases at J, with 6 bases in the middle. CDR3 length: 13 residues. Per germline, CDR1 LGHNA and CDR2 YNFKEQ. The CDR3 loop reads CASSQDLGEKLFF. CDR3 DNA: TGTGCCAGCAGCCAAGATCTGGGTGAAAAACTGTTTTTT.

To note about this clone: Other nucleotide sequences in the sample specify the same CDR3. The V gene is TRBV6-1, the J gene TRBJ2-1; a weak D match, TRBD2 (6 bases). This CDR3 has 12 residues. V was trimmed by 6 bases and J by 3 bases, leaving 6 bases between them. The germline CDR1 and CDR2 sequences are MNHNS and SASEGT. CDR3 nucleotide sequence: TGTGCCAGCAGCGGGGGCTACAATGAGCAGTTCTTC. This codes for CASSGGYNEQFF.

J is TRBJ1-4 and V is TRBV30; D uncertain. CDR1 GTSNPN and CDR2 SVGIG come from the germline V gene (reference sequence). The V and J ends lost 1 base and 7 bases respectively, with 10 bases between them. The CDR3 contains 13 residues. CDR3 in DNA: TGTGCCTGGAGTGCAGGAAACGGTGAAAAACTGTTTTTT. Amino acid sequence: CAWSAGNGEKLFF.

V gene TRBV19 combines with J gene TRBJ1-1; 8 bases are shared with TRBD1. This CDR3 is built from 15 residues. Trimming removed 4 bases from V and 3 bases from J; junction bases left unmatched: 7. In germline, CDR1 is LNHDA, CDR2 SQIVND (reference sequence). This CDR3 is CASSTRTGRYTEAFF. The CDR3 region has the DNA TGTGCCAGTAGTACCCGGACAGGGAGGTACACTGAAGCTTTCTTT.

J is TRBJ2-5 and V is TRBV29-1; D possibly corresponds to TRBD2 (6 bases). This CDR3 comprises 13 residues. V was cut by 7 bases and J by 3 bases, with 15 bases left in between. The germline V gene has CDR1 SQVTM and CDR2 ANQGSEA. The CDR3 reads CSGGAGGKETQYF. In DNA, the CDR3 is TGCAGCGGCGGGGCAGGAGGCAAAGAGACCCAGTACTTC.

This clone was observed a few times. The chain couples TRBV7-2 to TRBJ2-7; D remains unclear. Trimming cost V 3 bases and J 13 bases, with 16 bases left between them. Germline V gives CDR1 SGHTA, CDR2 FQGNSA. The CDR3 covers 12 residues. Written as DNA, the CDR3 is TGTGCCAGCAGCTTTGACTCTACGGGTGAATACTTC. Encoded protein: CASSFDSTGEYF.

This clone was counted ten times or more. The chain links TRBV19 to TRBJ1-1; TRBD1 might be the D (5 bases). The CDR3 is 13 amino acids. Germline V gives CDR1 LNHDA, CDR2 SQIVND (reference sequence). Deletions cut 4 bases from V and 0 bases from J, with 6 bases between. The CDR3 spells CASSTGMNTEAFF. As DNA, the CDR3 is TGTGCCAGTAGTACAGGGATGAACACTGAAGCTTTCTTT.

The V gene is TRBV13, the J gene TRBJ2-5, with 13 nucleotides matching TRBD2. The CDR3 runs to 18 residues. Germline CDR1 and CDR2: PRHDT and FYEKMQ (reference sequence). V lost 0 bases to trimming and J lost 0 bases; unmatched junction nucleotides: 4. CDR3 loop: CASSLGLTSGGNQETQYF. The CDR3 region has the DNA TGTGCCAGCAGCTTAGGCCTGACTAGCGGGGGGAACCAAGAGACCCAGTACTTC.

This clone was counted a few times. The CDR3 here is CAWSVGSRPYEQYV. CDR3 DNA sequence: TGTGCCTGGAGTGTAGGGAGCCGACCCTACGAGCAGTACGTC. The chain links TRBV30 to TRBJ2-7; perhaps TRBD2 as D (5 bases). This CDR3 is built from 14 residues. V was clipped by 0 bases and J by 2 bases, with 11 bases between them. From germline, CDR1 is GTSNPN and CDR2 SVGIG (reference sequence).

In this sample, this clone turned up a few times. A much bigger clone sits one base away, suggesting this may be a read error. The chain links TRBV5-4 to TRBJ2-5; 7 nucleotides line up with TRBD1. The CDR3 sequence is 15 residues long. V trimming: 1 base; J trimming: 2 bases; junction bases outside the gene matches: 5. Per the germline V gene, CDR1 is SGHNT and CDR2 is YYREEE (reference sequence). CDR3 nucleotide sequence: TGTGCCAGCAGCTTGCAAGGGGGCCGACAAGAGACCCAGTACTTC. This sequence encodes CASSLQGGRQETQYF.

The V and J genes are TRBV7-3 and TRBJ2-2; 13 bases align to TRBD2. The J segment lost 4 bases and the V segment lost 9 bases, leaving 5 bases of the junction unmatched. The CDR3 is 15 amino acids. The germline gives CDR1 SGHTA, CDR2 FQGTGA. The CDR3 DNA sequence: TGTGCCAGTCAACTAGCGGGAGGGGGCACCGGGGAGCTGTTTTTT. Translated, it gives CASQLAGGGTGELFF.

V and J are TRBV6-5 and TRBJ2-1; tentative D call: TRBD2 (6 bases). Germline loops: CDR1 MNHEY, CDR2 SVGAGI. V lost 7 bases to trimming and J lost 4 bases, with 14 bases between them. The CDR3 contains 14 residues. This CDR3 reads CASIPGGEYNEQFF. As DNA, the CDR3 is TGTGCCAGCATCCCGGGCGGGGAGTACAATGAGCAGTTCTTC.

This sequence joins TRBV11-2 and TRBJ2-2; D unclear. Germline-derived CDR1 and CDR2 are SGHAT and FQNNGV. V was shortened by 0 bases and J by 5 bases, with 10 bases between the two germline ends. The CDR3 extends over 15 amino acids. This CDR3 is CASSLEGSGTGELFF. The CDR3, as DNA: TGTGCCAGCAGCTTAGAGGGATCGGGTACCGGGGAGCTGTTTTTT.

This clone was found a few times. The rearrangement joins TRBV9 to TRBJ2-7, with D tentatively TRBD2 (7 bases). The CDR3 has 15 residues. The V and J ends lost 5 bases and 0 bases respectively, with 15 bases between them. CDR1 and CDR2 (germline): SGDLS, YYNGEE. CDR3 sequence reads: CASSGGAQASYEQYF. The CDR3 nucleotides read TGTGCCAGCAGTGGGGGGGCTCAAGCCTCCTACGAGCAGTACTTC.

The rearrangement joins TRBV7-2 to TRBJ1-5, with 8 bases fitting TRBD1. The CDR3 sequence is 15 residues long. V lost 2 bases to trimming and J lost 2 bases; unmatched junction nucleotides: 2. Germline CDR1 and CDR2: SGHTA and FQGNSA. DNA for the CDR3: TGTGCCAGCAGCTTACCGGGACAGGGCAATCAGCCCCAGCATTTT. Its protein product is CASSLPGQGNQPQHF.

This clone has at least ten counts. The J gene is TRBJ2-3, the V gene TRBV10-3; 9 nucleotides agree with TRBD1. The CDR3 has 15 amino acids. J lost 2 bases, V lost 9 bases, and 9 bases had no gene match. Germline V gene sequence: CDR1 ENHRY, CDR2 SYGVKD. Here the CDR3 reads CAIKPGTGPTDTQYF. CDR3 nucleotides: TGTGCCATAAAACCTGGGACAGGGCCCACAGATACGCAGTATTTT.

The chain recombines TRBV28 with TRBJ2-1; 7 nucleotides line up with TRBD2. This CDR3 contains 15 residues. V lost 4 bases and J lost 0; bases outside the gene matches: 3. CDR1 and CDR2 from the germline V gene are MDHEN and SYDVKM. The CDR3, as DNA: TGTGCCAGCAGTTCCGGCGGGAGCTCCTACAATGAGCAGTTCTTC. Its protein product is CASSSGGSSYNEQFF.

This clone was observed at least ten times. The V and J genes are TRBV19 and TRBJ1-5, with 9 bases lining up with TRBD1. This CDR3 is built from 14 residues. Germline CDR1 LNHDA, CDR2 SQIVND (reference sequence). The V and J ends lost 6 bases and 6 bases, in that order; junction bases with no gene match: 6. DNA of the CDR3: TGTGCCAGTAGCACAGGGGGCGCGAGTCAGCCCCAGCATTTT. Translated: CASSTGGASQPQHF.

This clone was seen a few times. This chain uses TRBV19 with TRBJ1-5; no clear D gene. The CDR3 is 15 amino acids. Trimming shortened V by 1 base and J by 1 base, and 8 bases separated the two germline ends. The germline V gene has CDR1 LNHDA and CDR2 SQIVND (reference sequence). The CDR3 reads CASSIGTTSNQPQHF. Written as DNA, the CDR3 is TGTGCCAGTAGTATAGGGACCACGAGCAATCAGCCCCAGCATTTT.

The V gene is TRBV5-4, the J gene TRBJ1-2, with D unresolved. The germline V gene has CDR1 SGHNT and CDR2 YYREEE (reference sequence). The CDR3 loop spans 13 amino acids. V lost 4 bases and J 8 bases, leaving 15 bases between the germline ends. The CDR3: CASSPAADRGYTF. The CDR3 bases are TGTGCCAGCAGCCCGGCGGCAGATAGGGGCTACACCTTC.

This clone has more than one count but fewer than ten. The J gene is TRBJ2-1, the V gene TRBV5-1; 9 bases are a match to TRBD2. The CDR3 extends over 16 amino acids. V shed 0 bases, J shed 5 bases, and the junction held 6 bases outside the gene matches. From germline, CDR1 is SGHRS and CDR2 YFSETQ. CDR3 protein: CASSLGPSGTHNEQFF. The CDR3 DNA reads TGCGCCAGCAGCTTGGGGCCTAGCGGGACCCACAATGAGCAGTTCTTC.

This clone was seen more than once but under ten times. This CDR3 is CASSPTRDRGNGYTF. The DNA for the CDR3 is TGTGCCAGCAGCCCAACACGGGACAGGGGAAATGGCTACACCTTC. The chain couples TRBV25-1 to TRBJ1-2; TRBD1 matches at 10 bases. Trimming took 6 bases from V and 6 from J; bases not matched to a gene: 10. Germline loops: CDR1 MGHDK, CDR2 SYGVNS. The CDR3 loop spans 15 amino acids.

The chain is built from TRBV5-1 and TRBJ2-7, with D perhaps TRBD2 (5 bases). This CDR3 comprises 13 residues. Trimming took 6 bases from V and 4 from J, leaving 14 bases between them. CDR1 is SGHRS and CDR2 is YFSETQ in the germline V gene. The chain's CDR3 is CASTESGGYEQYF. The CDR3 DNA reads TGCGCCAGCACAGAATCAGGCGGGTACGAGCAGTACTTC. Looking up the rest from reference TRBV5-1 and TRBJ2-7 gives the full variable domain: KAGVTQTPRYLIKTRGQQVTLSCSPISGHRSVSWYQQTPGQGLQFLFEYFSETQRNKGNFPGRFSGRQFSNSRSEMNVSTLELGDSALYLCASTESGGYEQYFGPGTRLTVT.